This TCR beta chain was sequenced in a study of cytotoxic CD8 clonotypes in ibrutinib-treated CLL. Study in general: Sequencing produced an average of about 250,000 productive templates and under 95,000 productive rearrangements per sample. Whole-study findings and limits: Higher clonality was seen at ibrutinib response and a return toward baseline at progression.

A word on this clone: Its target is unknown.

The method was immunoSEQ multiplex PCR; TCRdb's version includes in-frame clones alone and lacks a portion of them. Here the sample spans 45,000 to 70,000 clones, 56% being singletons. The sequence was obtained from a human donor with chronic lymphocytic leukemia. The sample in question was PBMCs, obtained after 24 months of ibrutinib treatment.

The DNA for the CDR3 is TGTGCCAGCAGCCCTATTTCCGGGAGAGAGTACTTC. Its protein is CASSPISGREYF. This sequence joins TRBV28 and TRBJ2-7; the D gene is possibly TRBD2 (6 bases). The CDR3 contains 12 residues. Trimming took off 6 bases at V and 11 bases at J, with 17 bases between the two ends. The germline V gene has CDR1 MDHEN and CDR2 SYDVKM.